This T cell receptor (beta chain) appears in the sequencing data of a study of T cells in narcolepsy. General observations from the study: Reportedly, autoreactive clonotypes were serially detected in patients' blood but not controls'.

Clones were sequenced by immunoSEQ multiplex PCR, and TCRdb holds only the in-frame ones, with some missing. Of some 29,000 clones detected, more than 75% appear once; the ten largest clones hold around 1%. V gave up 4 bases and J gave up 4 bases, with 5 bases separating them. The CDR3 spans 11 residues. Germline values: CDR1 SQVTM, CDR2 ANQGSEA. Concerning this clone itself: The antigen is not known.

The receptor was derived from a human donor in good health. What was sequenced was memory (CD45RA-) CD4+ T cells from blood. The chain joins TRBV29-1 to TRBJ2-1, with D uncertain. CDR3 in DNA: TGCAGCGTTGTCTATTACAATGAGCAGTTCTTC. Residues: CSVVYYNEQFF.